This paragraph covers one T cell receptor beta chain sequence. Its antigen remains unidentified. This sample was taken from a study of identical twins. Study results and limitations: Cord blood's abundant beta clonotypes had fewer insertions, unlike memory repertoires. An excess of low generation probability was shown by twin-shared out-of-frame alpha sequences.

TCRdb re-derived calls from the 5' RACE reads in MiXCR, one entry per CDR3 protein. The sample carries some 210,000 distinct CDR3 sequences, more than 15% recorded once. The same sample was also studied in work on T cells expressing NK-cell markers.

This TCR came from a woman younger than 30 in good health. Sequencing was done on a sample of CD8+ T cells sorted from blood.

The CDR3 protein is CASSPTGTGGLYEQYF. The DNA of the CDR3 is TGTGCCAGCAGTCCCACCGGGACAGGGGGCCTCTACGAGCAGTACTTC. The chain couples TRBV6-7 to TRBJ2-7; 12 nucleotides line up with TRBD1. Being an ORF, TRBV6-7 has a function that is uncertain. The junction had 8 bases not matched to a gene; V was cut back by 5 bases and J by 3 bases. This CDR3 has 16 amino acids.